This TCR beta chain was captured by sequencing in a study of T cells after posttransplantation cyclophosphamide (dated by TCRdb to the mid-2010s). Concerning the study at large: Using TRB sequencing, the study followed how the T cell repertoire rebuilt after myeloablative bone marrow transplantation with posttransplantation cyclophosphamide given as GVHD prophylaxis. Samples from about 32 PTCy-treated patients and roughly 17 related bone marrow donors of those patients were subjected to antigen receptor sequencing. Blood from all 35 or so PTCy patients who had 1-year posttransplant specimens underwent TRB sequencing. Up to 3 additional blood samples from 2 to 5.2 years after transplant were also TRB-sequenced in 3 patients, as was pretransplant blood from a handful of patients. Because TRA and TRB clonality correlated tightly in several samples, later TCR analyses were limited to TRB. Public TRB sequences were compared against a database of over 3,000 sequences linked to responses to pathogens, tumor antigens, self-antigens and alloantigens. The study at large found these results: Donor-recipient similarity was low at 1-2 months but increased during the first year, and donor CD8+ memory clones often dominated later blood repertoires. Across under 50 patients, recipient CMV seropositivity and CMV reactivation were highly associated with TRB clonality; PTCy diversity was similar to CNI/methotrexate controls. The TRB repertoires of T cells infiltrating skin or GI tract showed only limited overlap with the TRB repertoires of T cells in blood.

TRB sequencing was run on genomic DNA with either the immunoSEQ assay at survey resolution or the hsTCRB kit. The published analysis was carried out like this. The immunoSEQ software was used for initial read processing, and the LymphoSeq R package was used for repertoire analyses. Clonality was computed as 1 minus normalized Shannon entropy, and a Gini coefficient was also calculated for each TRB dataset. To infer phenotypes in unsorted samples, TRB sequences from sorted subsets of the recipient or donor were mapped onto unsorted samples from the same recipient. This immuneACCESS table, as held by TCRdb, lists in-frame sequences with V and J called but not all clones. Of the missing ones, under half trace to an unresolved V gene in checked studies; the others have no known cause. Clonal size and the V and J genes are those of that table, whereas D and trimming came from the DNA. For this sample the table reports roughly 42,000 clones, with no clone seen just once. 4% to 5.5% of the sample is held by the ten biggest clonotypes.

In its sample, this clone was seen many times. The antigen this receptor binds is unknown. No quality values exist for individual bases; no much larger clone is one base distant. On the day of marrow donation, related bone marrow donors gave peripheral blood samples. Peripheral blood and bone marrow mononuclear cells were isolated by Ficoll-Hypaque density centrifugation and were cryopreserved. From cysteine to phenylalanine, the CDR3 is 15 amino acids long. Of the read, only the CDR3 DNA is kept; its 45 bases are in frame from base 1. V sheds 4 bases and J sheds 1 base, leaving 13 bases between their ends. Looking up the germline V gene (reference sequence) yields CDR1 MNHEY and CDR2 SMNVEV.

The sample comprised PBMCs. The chain employs TRBV27 and TRBJ1-2; matching of 5 bases hints at TRBD1 as the D gene. This clonotype was sampled from a woman aged 50 to 60 in good health and a related stem cell transplant donor. The DNA sequence is TGTGCCAGCAGTTCTCTGGCGGGGGTTAACTATGGCTACACCTTC. Its translation is CASSSLAGVNYGYTF.